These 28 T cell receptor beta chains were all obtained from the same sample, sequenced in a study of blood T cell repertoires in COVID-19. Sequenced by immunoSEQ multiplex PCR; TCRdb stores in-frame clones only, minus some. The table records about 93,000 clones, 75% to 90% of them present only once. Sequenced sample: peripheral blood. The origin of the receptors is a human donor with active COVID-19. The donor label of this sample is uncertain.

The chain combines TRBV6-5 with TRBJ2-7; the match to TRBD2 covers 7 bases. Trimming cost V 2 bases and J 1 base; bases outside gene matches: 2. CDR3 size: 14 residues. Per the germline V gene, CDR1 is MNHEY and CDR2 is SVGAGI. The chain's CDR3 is CASSYSGKSYEQYF. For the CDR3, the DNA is TGTGCCAGCAGTTACAGCGGGAAGTCCTACGAGCAGTACTTC.

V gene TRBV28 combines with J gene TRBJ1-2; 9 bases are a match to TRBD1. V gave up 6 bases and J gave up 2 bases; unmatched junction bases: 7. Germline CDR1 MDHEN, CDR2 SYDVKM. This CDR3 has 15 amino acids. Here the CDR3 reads CASRLTQGANYGYTF. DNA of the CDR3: TGTGCCAGCAGACTAACACAGGGGGCGAACTATGGCTACACCTTC.

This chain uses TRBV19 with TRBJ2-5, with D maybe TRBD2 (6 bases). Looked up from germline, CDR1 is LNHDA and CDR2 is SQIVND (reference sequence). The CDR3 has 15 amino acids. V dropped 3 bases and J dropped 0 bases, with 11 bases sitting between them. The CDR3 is CASSIRRGYQETQYF. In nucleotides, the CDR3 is TGTGCCAGTAGTATTCGGCGGGGATACCAAGAGACCCAGTACTTC.

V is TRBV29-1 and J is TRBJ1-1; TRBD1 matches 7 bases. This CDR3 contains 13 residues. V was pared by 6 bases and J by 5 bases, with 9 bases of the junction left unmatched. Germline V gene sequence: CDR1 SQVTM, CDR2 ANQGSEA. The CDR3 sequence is CSVPKQGRTEAFF. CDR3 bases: TGCAGCGTGCCTAAACAGGGGAGAACTGAAGCTTTCTTT.

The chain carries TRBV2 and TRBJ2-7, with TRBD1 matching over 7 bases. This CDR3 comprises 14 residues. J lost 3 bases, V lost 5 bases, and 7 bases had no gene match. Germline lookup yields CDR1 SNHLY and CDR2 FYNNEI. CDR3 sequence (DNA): TGTGCCAGCAGTTTCGGACAGGACCGCTACGAGCAGTACTTC. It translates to CASSFGQDRYEQYF.

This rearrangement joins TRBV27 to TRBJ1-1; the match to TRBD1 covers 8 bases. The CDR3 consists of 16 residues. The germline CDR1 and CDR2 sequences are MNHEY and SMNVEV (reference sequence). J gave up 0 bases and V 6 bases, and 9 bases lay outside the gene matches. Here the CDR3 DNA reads TGTGCCAGCAGACCGGACAGGGCGGAACTGAACACTGAAGCTTTCTTT. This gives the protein CASRPDRAELNTEAFF.

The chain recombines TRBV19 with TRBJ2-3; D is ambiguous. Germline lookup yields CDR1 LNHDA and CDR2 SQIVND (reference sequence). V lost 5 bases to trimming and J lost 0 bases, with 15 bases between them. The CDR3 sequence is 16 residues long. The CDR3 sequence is CASSAWPGSSTDTQYF. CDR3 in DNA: TGTGCCAGTAGTGCCTGGCCGGGTTCTAGCACAGATACGCAGTATTTT.

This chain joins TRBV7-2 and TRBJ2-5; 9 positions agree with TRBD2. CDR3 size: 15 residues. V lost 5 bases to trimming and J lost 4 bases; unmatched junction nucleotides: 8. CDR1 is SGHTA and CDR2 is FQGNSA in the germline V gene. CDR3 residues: CASSVRRGGGETQYF. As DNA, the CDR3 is TGTGCCAGCAGCGTTCGGCGGGGGGGCGGAGAGACCCAGTACTTC.

CDR3 DNA sequence: TGTGCCAGCAGTTATGGTCTAGATTCCTACGAGCAGTACTTC. Its protein is CASSYGLDSYEQYF. The chain uses TRBV6-2 or TRBV6-3 and TRBJ2-7; D gene uncertain. Germline V gene data show CDR1 as MNHEY and CDR2 as SVGEGT. The CDR3 length is 14 residues. V was trimmed by 3 bases and J by 1 base, leaving 10 bases between them.

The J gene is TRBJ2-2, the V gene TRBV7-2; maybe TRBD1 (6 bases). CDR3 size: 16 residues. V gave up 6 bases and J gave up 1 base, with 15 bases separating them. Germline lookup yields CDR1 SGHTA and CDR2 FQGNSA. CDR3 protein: CASSYAGTLNTGELFF. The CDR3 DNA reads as TGTGCCAGCAGTTACGCCGGGACATTGAACACCGGGGAGCTGTTTTTT.

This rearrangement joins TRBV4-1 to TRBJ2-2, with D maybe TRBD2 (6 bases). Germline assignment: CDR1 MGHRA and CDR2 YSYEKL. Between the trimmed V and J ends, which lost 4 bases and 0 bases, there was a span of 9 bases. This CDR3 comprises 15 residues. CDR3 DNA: TGCGCCAGCAGCCGTGCGGGGACGAACACCGGGGAGCTGTTTTTT. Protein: CASSRAGTNTGELFF.

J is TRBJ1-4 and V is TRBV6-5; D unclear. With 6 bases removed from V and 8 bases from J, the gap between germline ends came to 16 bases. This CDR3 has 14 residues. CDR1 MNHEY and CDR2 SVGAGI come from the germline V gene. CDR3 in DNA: TGTGCCAGCAGCCCCCCGCCCCGGGGAGAAAAACTGTTTTTT. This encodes CASSPPPRGEKLFF.

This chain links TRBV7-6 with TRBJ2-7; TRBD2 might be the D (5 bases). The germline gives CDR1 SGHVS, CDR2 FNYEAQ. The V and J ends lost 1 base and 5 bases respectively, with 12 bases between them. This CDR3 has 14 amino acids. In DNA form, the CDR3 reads TGTGCCAGCAGCTTAGAGGGATTCGGGGACGAGCAGTACTTC. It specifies CASSLEGFGDEQYF.

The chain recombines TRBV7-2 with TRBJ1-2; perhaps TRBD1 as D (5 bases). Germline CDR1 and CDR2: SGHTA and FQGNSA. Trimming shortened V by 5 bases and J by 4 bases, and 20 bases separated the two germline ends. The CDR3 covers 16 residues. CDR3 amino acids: CASSLPAGRGIYGYTF. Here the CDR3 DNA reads TGTGCCAGCAGCCTCCCGGCAGGGCGGGGGATCTATGGCTACACCTTC.

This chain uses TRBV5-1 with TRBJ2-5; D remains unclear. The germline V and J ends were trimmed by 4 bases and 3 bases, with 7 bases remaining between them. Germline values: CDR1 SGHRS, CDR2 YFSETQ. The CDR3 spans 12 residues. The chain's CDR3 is CASSNYEETQYF. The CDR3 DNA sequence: TGCGCCAGCAGCAACTACGAAGAGACCCAGTACTTC.

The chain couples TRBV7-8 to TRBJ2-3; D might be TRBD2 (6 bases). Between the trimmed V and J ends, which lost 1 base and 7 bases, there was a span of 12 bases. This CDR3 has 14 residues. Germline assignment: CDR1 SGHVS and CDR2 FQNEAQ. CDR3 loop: CASSLGGGRNTQYF. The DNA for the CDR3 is TGTGCCAGCAGCTTAGGTGGGGGGAGAAATACGCAGTATTTT.

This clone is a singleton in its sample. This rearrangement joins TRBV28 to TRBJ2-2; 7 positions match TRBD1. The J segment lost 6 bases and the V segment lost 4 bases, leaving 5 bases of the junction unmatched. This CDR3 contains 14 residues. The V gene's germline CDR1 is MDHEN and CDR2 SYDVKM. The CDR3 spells CASSSTGAAGELFF. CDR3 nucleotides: TGTGCCAGCAGTTCAACAGGGGCGGCCGGGGAGCTGTTTTTT. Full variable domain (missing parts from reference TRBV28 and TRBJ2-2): DVKVTQSSRYLVKRTGEKVFLECVQDMDHENMFWYRQDPGLGLRLIYFSYDVKMKEKGDIPEGYSVSREKKERFSLILESASTNQTSMYLCASSSTGAAGELFFGEGSRLTVL.

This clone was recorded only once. The CDR3 DNA reads as TGTGCCAGCAGCGTAGAGGGGCGCCGCACTGAAGCTTTCTTT. It specifies CASSVEGRRTEAFF. The chain couples TRBV9 to TRBJ1-1; possible D gene TRBD1, 5 bases. The CDR3 sequence is 14 residues long. The germline V gene has CDR1 SGDLS and CDR2 YYNGEE. Trimming removed 0 bases from V and 4 bases from J, with 10 bases in between.

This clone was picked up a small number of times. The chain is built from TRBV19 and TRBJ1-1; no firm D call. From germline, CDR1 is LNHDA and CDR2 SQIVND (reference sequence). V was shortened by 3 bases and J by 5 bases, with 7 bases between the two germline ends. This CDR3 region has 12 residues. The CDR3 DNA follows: TGTGCCAGTAGTATTTCGGTTACTGAAGCTTTCTTT. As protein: CASSISVTEAFF.

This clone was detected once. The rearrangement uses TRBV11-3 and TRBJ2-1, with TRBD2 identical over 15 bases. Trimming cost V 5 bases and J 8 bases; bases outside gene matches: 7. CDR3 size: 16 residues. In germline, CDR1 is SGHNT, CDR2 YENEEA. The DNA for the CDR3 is TGTGCCAGCAGCCAGTGGACTAGCGGGGGGGCGGATGAGCAGTTCTTC. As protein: CASSQWTSGGADEQFF.

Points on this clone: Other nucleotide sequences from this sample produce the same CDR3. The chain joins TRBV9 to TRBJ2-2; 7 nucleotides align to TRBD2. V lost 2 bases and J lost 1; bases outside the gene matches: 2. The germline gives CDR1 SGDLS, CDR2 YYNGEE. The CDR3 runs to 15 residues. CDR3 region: CASSVAGVNTGELFF. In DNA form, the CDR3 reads TGTGCCAGCAGCGTCGCGGGGGTGAACACCGGGGAGCTGTTTTTT.

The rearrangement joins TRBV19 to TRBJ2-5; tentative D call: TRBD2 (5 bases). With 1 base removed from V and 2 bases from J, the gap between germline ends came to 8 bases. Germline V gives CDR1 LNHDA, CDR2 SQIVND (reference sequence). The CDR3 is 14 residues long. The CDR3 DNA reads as TGTGCCAGTAGTATAGGGACTTTACAAGAGACCCAGTACTTC. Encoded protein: CASSIGTLQETQYF.

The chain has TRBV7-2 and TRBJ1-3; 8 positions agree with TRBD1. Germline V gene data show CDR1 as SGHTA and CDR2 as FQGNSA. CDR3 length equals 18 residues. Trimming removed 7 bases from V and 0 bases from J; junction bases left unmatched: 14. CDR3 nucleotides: TGTGCCAGCACCGTTCGTTTGGACAGGGTCGGCTCTGGAAACACCATATATTTT. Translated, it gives CASTVRLDRVGSGNTIYF.

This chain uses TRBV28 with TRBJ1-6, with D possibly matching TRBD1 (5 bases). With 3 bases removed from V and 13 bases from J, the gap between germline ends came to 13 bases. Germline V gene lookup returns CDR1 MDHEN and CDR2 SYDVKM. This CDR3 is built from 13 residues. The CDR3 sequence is CASSFRGKGPLHF. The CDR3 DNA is TGTGCCAGCAGTTTTCGGGGGAAGGGCCCCCTCCACTTT.

This chain's CDR3 is CASSLVGQSTEAFF. CDR3 sequence (DNA): TGTGCCAGCAGCTTGGTGGGACAGAGCACTGAAGCTTTCTTT. This chain uses TRBV5-4 with TRBJ1-1, with TRBD1 matching over 7 bases. V was pared by 0 bases and J by 4 bases, with 3 bases of the junction left unmatched. This CDR3 is built from 14 residues. Germline CDR1 is SGHNT and CDR2 is YYREEE (reference sequence).

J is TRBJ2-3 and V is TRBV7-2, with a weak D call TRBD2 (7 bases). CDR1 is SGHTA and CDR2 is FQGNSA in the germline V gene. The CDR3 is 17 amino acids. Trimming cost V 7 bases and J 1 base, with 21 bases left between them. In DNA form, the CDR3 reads TGTGCCAGCACTCGATGGGGGCGGGGGTCGGGCACAGATACGCAGTATTTT. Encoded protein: CASTRWGRGSGTDTQYF.

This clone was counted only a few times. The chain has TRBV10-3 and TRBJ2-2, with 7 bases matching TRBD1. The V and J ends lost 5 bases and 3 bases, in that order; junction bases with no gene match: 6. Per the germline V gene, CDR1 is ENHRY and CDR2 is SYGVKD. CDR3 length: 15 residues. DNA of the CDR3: TGTGCCATCAGTCTGAACAGGGGAGACACCGGGGAGCTGTTTTTT. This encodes CAISLNRGDTGELFF.

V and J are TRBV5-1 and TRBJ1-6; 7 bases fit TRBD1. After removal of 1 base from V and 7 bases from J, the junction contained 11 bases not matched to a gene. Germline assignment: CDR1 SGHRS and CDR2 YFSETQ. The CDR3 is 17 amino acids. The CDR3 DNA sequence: TGCGCCAGCAGCTTGCAGGGGGGCAGGCCGACCAATTCACCCCTCCACTTT. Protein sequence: CASSLQGGRPTNSPLHF. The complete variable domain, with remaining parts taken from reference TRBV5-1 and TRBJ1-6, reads KAGVTQTPRYLIKTRGQQVTLSCSPISGHRSVSWYQQTPGQGLQFLFEYFSETQRNKGNFPGRFSGRQFSNSRSEMNVSTLELGDSALYLCASSLQGGRPTNSPLHFGNGTRLTVT.